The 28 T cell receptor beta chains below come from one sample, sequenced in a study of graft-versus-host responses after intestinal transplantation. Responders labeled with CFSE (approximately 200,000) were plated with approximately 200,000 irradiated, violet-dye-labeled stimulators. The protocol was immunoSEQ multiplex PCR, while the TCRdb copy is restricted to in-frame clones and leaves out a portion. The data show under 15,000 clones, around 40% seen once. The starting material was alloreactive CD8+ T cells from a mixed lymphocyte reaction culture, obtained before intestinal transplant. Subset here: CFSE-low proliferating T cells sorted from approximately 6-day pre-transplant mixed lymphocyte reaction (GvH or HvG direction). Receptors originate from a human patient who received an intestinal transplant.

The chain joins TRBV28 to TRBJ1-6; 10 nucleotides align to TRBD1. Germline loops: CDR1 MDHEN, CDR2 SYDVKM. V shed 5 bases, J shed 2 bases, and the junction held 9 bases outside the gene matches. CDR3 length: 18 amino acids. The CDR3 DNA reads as TGTGCCAGCAGTCTGGGACAGGGGAAAGGGGCCTATAATTCACCCCTCCACTTT. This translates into CASSLGQGKGAYNSPLHF.

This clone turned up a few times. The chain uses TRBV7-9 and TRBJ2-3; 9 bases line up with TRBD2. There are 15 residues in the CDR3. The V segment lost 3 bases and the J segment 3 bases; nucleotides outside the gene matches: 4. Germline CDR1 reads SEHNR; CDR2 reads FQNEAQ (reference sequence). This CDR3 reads CASSFIAGETDTQYF. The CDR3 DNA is TGTGCCAGCAGCTTTATAGCGGGGGAAACAGATACGCAGTATTTT. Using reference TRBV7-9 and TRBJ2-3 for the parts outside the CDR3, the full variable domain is DTGVSQNPRHKITKRGQNVTFRCDPISEHNRLYWYRQTLGQGPEFLTYFQNEAQLEKSRLLSDRFSAERPKGSFSTLEIQRTEQGDSAMYLCASSFIAGETDTQYFGPGTRLTVL.

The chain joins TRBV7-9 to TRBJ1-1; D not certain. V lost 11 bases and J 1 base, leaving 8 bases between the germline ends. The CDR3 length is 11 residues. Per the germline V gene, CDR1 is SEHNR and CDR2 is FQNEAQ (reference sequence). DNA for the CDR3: TGTGCCGCGAGGAAGAACACTGAAGCTTTCTTT. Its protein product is CAARKNTEAFF.

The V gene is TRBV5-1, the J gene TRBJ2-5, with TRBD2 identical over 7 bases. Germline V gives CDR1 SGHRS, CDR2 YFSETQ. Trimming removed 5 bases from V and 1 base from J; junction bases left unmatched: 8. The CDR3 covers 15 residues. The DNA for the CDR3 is TGCGCCAGCAGAAGATCCGGGGGGATCCAAGAGACCCAGTACTTC. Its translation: CASRRSGGIQETQYF.

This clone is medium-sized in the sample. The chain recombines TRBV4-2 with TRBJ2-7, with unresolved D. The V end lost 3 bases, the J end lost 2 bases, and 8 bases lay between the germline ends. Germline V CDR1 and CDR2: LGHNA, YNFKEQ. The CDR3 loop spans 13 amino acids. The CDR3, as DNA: TGTGCCAGCAGCCACGAAGAGGCCTACGAGCAGTACTTC. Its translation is CASSHEEAYEQYF.

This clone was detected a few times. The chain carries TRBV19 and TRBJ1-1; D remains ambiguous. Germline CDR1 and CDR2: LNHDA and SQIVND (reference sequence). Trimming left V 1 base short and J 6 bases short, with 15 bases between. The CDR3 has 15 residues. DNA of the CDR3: TGTGCCAGTAGTATAGTAGTCGGGGTACGGGCTGAAGCTTTCTTT. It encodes CASSIVVGVRAEAFF.

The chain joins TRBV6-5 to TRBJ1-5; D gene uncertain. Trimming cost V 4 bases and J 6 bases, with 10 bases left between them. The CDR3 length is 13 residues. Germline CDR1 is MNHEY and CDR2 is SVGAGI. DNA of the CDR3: TGTGCCAGCAGTTTGGGTCCAGTTCAGCCCCAGCATTTT. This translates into CASSLGPVQPQHF.

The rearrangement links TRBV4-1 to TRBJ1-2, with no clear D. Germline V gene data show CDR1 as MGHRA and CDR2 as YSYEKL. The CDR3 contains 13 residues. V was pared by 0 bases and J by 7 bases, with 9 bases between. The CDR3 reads CASSQDAEGGYTF. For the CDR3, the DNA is TGCGCCAGCAGCCAAGATGCGGAGGGTGGCTACACCTTC.

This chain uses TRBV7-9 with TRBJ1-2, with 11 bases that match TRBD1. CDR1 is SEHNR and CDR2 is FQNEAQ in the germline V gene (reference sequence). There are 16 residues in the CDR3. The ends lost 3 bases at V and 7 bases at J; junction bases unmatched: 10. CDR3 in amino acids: CASSFPQGQGAFGYTF. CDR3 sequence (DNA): TGTGCCAGCAGCTTTCCCCAAGGACAGGGGGCTTTTGGCTACACCTTC.

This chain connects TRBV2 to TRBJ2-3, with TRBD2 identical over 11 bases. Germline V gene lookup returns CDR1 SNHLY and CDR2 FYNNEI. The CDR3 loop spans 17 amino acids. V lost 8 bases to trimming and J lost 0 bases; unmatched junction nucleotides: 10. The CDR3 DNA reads TGTGCCAGCCGGGCTAGCGGGGGGTTGACTAGCACAGATACGCAGTATTTT. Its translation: CASRASGGLTSTDTQYF.

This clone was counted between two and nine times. In nucleotides, the CDR3 is TGCGCCAGCAGCCAAGGACAGTACGAGCAGTACTTC. Protein product: CASSQGQYEQYF. The rearrangement links TRBV4-1 to TRBJ2-7; TRBD1 is a possible D gene (5 bases). Between the trimmed V and J ends, which lost 1 base and 4 bases, there was a span of 5 bases. The CDR3 has 12 amino acids. In germline, CDR1 is MGHRA, CDR2 YSYEKL.

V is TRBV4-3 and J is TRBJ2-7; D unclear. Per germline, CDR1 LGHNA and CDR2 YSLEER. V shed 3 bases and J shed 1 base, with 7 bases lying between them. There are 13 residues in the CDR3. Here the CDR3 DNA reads TGCGCCAGCAGCCAGGCCGTATCCTACGAGCAGTACTTC. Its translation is CASSQAVSYEQYF.

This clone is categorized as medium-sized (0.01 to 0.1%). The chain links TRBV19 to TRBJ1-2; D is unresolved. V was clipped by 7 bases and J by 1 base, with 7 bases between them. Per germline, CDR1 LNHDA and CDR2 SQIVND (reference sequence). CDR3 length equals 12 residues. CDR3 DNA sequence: TGTGCCAGTACGGATCTTAACTATGGCTACACCTTC. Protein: CASTDLNYGYTF.

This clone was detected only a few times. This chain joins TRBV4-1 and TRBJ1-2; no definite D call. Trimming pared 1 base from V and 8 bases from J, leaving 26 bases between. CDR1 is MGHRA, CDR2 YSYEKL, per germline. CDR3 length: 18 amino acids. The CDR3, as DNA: TGCGCCAGCAGCCAAGGGATCGTCGTAAGGATTTCTTCGGGCGGCTACACCTTC. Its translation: CASSQGIVVRISSGGYTF.

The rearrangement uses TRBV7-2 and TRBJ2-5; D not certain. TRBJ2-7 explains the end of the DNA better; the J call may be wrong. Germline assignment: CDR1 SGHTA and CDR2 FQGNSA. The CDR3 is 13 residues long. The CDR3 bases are TGTGCCAGCAGGCCGGGCGTAGGATACGAGCAGTACTTC. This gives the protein CASRPGVGYEQYF.

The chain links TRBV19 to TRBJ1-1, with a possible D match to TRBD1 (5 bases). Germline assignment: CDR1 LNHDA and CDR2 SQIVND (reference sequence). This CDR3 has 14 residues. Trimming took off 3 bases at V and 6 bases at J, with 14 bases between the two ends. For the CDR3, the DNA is TGTGCCAGTAGTATTTGGGGCTGGGGACCTGAAGCTTTCTTT. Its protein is CASSIWGWGPEAFF.

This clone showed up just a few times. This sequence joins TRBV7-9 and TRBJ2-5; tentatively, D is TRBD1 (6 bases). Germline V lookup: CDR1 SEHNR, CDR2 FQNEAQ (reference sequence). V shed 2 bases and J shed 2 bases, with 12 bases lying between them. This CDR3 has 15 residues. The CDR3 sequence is CASSLLTGYQETQYF. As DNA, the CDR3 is TGTGCCAGCAGCTTACTGACAGGATATCAAGAGACCCAGTACTTC.

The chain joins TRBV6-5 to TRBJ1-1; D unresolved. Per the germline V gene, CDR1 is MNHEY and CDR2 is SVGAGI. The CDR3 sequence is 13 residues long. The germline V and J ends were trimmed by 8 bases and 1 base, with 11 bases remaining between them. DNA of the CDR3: TGTGCCAGCGTGGGTAGGTCGAACACTGAAGCTTTCTTT. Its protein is CASVGRSNTEAFF.

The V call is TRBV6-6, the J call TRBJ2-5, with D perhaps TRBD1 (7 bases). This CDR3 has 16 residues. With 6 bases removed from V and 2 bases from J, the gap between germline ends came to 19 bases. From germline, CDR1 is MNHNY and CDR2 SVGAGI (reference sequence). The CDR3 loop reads CASRQNGGDSQETQYF. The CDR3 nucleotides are TGTGCCAGCAGACAAAACGGCGGGGACAGTCAAGAGACCCAGTACTTC.

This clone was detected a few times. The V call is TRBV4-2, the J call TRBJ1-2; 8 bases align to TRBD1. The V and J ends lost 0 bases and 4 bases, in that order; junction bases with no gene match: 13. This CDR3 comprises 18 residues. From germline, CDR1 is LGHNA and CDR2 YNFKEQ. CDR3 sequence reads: CASSQEWLSGGPSYGYTF. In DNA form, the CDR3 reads TGTGCCAGCAGCCAAGAGTGGCTTTCAGGGGGCCCCTCCTATGGCTACACCTTC.

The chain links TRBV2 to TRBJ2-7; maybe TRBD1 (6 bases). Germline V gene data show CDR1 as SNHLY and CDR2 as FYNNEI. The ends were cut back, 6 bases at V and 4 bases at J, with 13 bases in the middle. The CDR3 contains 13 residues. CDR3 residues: CASRPRDTYEQYF. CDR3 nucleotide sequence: TGTGCCAGCAGGCCCCGGGACACATACGAGCAGTACTTC.

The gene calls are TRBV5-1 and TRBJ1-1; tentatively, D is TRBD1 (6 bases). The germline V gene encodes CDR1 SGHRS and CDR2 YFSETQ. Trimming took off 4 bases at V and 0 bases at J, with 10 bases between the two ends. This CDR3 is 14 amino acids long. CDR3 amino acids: CASSGGGVNTEAFF. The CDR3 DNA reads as TGCGCCAGCAGCGGGGGGGGCGTGAACACTGAAGCTTTCTTT.

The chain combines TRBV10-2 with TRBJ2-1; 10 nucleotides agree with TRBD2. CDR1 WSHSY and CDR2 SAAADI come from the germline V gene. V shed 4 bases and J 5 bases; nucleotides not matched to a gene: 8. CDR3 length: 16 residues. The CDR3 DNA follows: TGCGCCAGCAGTGCCCAGCTAGCGGGGGACCACAATGAGCAGTTCTTC. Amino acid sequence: CASSAQLAGDHNEQFF.

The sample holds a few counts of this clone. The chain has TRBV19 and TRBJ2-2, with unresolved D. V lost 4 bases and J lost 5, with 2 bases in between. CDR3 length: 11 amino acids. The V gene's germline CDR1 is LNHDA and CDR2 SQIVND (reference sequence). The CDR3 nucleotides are TGTGCCAGTAGTACTACCGGGGAGCTGTTTTTT. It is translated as CASSTTGELFF.

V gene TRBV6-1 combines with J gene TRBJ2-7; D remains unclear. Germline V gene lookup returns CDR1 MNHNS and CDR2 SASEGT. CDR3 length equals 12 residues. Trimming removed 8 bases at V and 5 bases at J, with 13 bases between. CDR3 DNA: TGTGCCAGCTCGCCGTCGACCGACGAGCAGTACTTC. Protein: CASSPSTDEQYF.

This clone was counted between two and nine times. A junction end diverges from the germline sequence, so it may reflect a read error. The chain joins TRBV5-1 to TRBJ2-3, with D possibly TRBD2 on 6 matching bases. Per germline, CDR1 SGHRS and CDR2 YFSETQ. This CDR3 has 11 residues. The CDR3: CASSSAGLTNF. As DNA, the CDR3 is TGCGCCAGCAGCTCTGCGGGACTCACGAATTTT.

CDR3 in amino acids: CASSPAGFAEAFF. As DNA, the CDR3 is TGTGCCAGCAGTCCCGCGGGGTTCGCTGAAGCTTTCTTT. The chain carries TRBV6-5 and TRBJ1-1; D is unclear. This CDR3 has 13 amino acids. Per germline, CDR1 MNHEY and CDR2 SVGAGI. V lost 5 bases and J 6 bases, leaving 13 bases between the germline ends.

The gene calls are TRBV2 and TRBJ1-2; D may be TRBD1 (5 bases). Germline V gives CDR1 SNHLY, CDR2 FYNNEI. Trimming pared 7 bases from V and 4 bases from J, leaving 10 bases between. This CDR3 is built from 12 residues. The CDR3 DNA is TGTGCCAGCAATGACGGGGCCTATGGCTACACCTTC. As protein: CASNDGAYGYTF.